A selection of T cell receptor beta chains follows, all from one sample in a study of blood T cells in healthy people across ages. TCRdb fed the 5' RACE reads into MiXCR, producing one record per CDR3 protein. Of approximately 800,000 distinct CDR3 sequences listed, more than 25% are singletons. These data were likewise used in another study, on T cells of mothers and their children.

Sequenced sample: blood. These TCRs come from a boy younger than 18 in good health. CDR3s include the opening cysteine and the closing phenylalanine or tryptophan. The order of the fields is D gene, V gene, J gene, clone size, CDR3 DNA, CDR3 protein. D genes are given only for firm matches. Clone sizes are given selectively: once, few, many, or a class where the clone is expanded.

D gene: TRBD1; V gene: TRBV6-5; J gene: TRBJ1-2; clone size: few; CDR3 DNA: TGTGCCAGCAGCCGGACAGGGGGCGGCTATGGCTACACCTTC; CDR3 protein: CASSRTGGGYGYTF
D gene: TRBD1; V gene: TRBV7-2; J gene: TRBJ1-2; clone size: .; CDR3 DNA: TGTGCCAGCAGCCCGGGGGGGCAGGGGGCTTTGAAGGGCTACACCTTC; CDR3 protein: CASSPGGQGALKGYTF
D gene: TRBD2; V gene: TRBV4-3; J gene: TRBJ2-5; clone size: .; CDR3 DNA: TGCGCCAGCAGCCAGGGACTAGCTGATGAGACCCAGTACTTC; CDR3 protein: CASSQGLADETQYF
D gene: .; V gene: TRBV29-1; J gene: TRBJ2-2; clone size: .; CDR3 DNA: TGCAGCGTCTACAGGGACCCCGGGGAGCTGTTTTTT; CDR3 protein: CSVYRDPGELFF
D gene: .; V gene: TRBV9; J gene: TRBJ2-2; clone size: many; CDR3 DNA: TGTGCCAGCAGTGTGGGAGTCGGGGAGCTGTTTTTT; CDR3 protein: CASSVGVGELFF
D gene: .; V gene: TRBV5-1; J gene: TRBJ2-4; clone size: few; CDR3 DNA: TGCGCCAGCAGCTTTACGTTGAAGCGGGCCTTAGCCAAAAACATTCAGTACTTC; CDR3 protein: CASSFTLKRALAKNIQYF
D gene: TRBD1; V gene: TRBV5-1; J gene: TRBJ1-2; clone size: .; CDR3 DNA: TGCGCCAGCAGCATTCGACAGGGGGTGGATGGCTACACCTTC; CDR3 protein: CASSIRQGVDGYTF
D gene: .; V gene: TRBV6-5; J gene: TRBJ2-5; clone size: many; CDR3 DNA: TGTGCCAGCAGTTATGGCGGGGAGACCCAGTACTTC; CDR3 protein: CASSYGGETQYF
D gene: .; V gene: TRBV6-5; J gene: TRBJ1-4; clone size: .; CDR3 DNA: TGTGCCAGCAGTTACTCGCCAGTTAATGAAAAACTGTTTTTT; CDR3 protein: CASSYSPVNEKLFF
D gene: TRBD1; V gene: TRBV5-1; J gene: TRBJ2-7; clone size: few; CDR3 DNA: TGCGGCAGCAGCTTGGTGGGACAGGGGCCCTACGAGCAGTACTTC; CDR3 protein: CGSSLVGQGPYEQYF
D gene: TRBD1; V gene: TRBV3-1; J gene: TRBJ2-7; clone size: few; CDR3 DNA: TGTGCCAGCAGCCCATCTGGGACAGGGATCTACGAGCAGTACTTC; CDR3 protein: CASSPSGTGIYEQYF
D gene: .; V gene: TRBV24-1; J gene: TRBJ2-1; clone size: .; CDR3 DNA: TGTGCCACCAGTGAGCCAGGGGGGAGCTCCTACAATGAGCAGTTCTTC; CDR3 protein: CATSEPGGSSYNEQFF
D gene: .; V gene: TRBV7-6; J gene: TRBJ2-6; clone size: few; CDR3 DNA: TGTGCCAGCAGCCCAAGCGTCTCTAGGGCCAACGTCCTGACTTTC; CDR3 protein: CASSPSVSRANVLTF
D gene: .; V gene: TRBV10-3; J gene: TRBJ2-7; clone size: .; CDR3 DNA: TGTGCCATCCTTCTCGACAGATATCCCTACGAGCAGTACTTC; CDR3 protein: CAILLDRYPYEQYF
D gene: TRBD1; V gene: TRBV3-1; J gene: TRBJ2-1; clone size: .; CDR3 DNA: TGTGCCAGCAGCCAAGGTCCGGGACAGGGGAATGAGCAGTTCTTC; CDR3 protein: CASSQGPGQGNEQFF
D gene: TRBD2; V gene: TRBV7-9; J gene: TRBJ2-5; clone size: few; CDR3 DNA: TGTGCCAGCAGCCGCGGGGGACTAGCGGGAGAGACCCAGTACTTC; CDR3 protein: CASSRGGLAGETQYF
D gene: .; V gene: TRBV5-1; J gene: TRBJ2-7; clone size: few; CDR3 DNA: TGCGCCAGCAGGTTGAGATCTCAGGGAGCCTACGAGCAGTACTTC; CDR3 protein: CASRLRSQGAYEQYF
D gene: .; V gene: TRBV2; J gene: TRBJ2-3; clone size: few; CDR3 DNA: TGTGCCACCCAGGACTACTCTAGCACAGATACGCAGTATTTT; CDR3 protein: CATQDYSSTDTQYF
D gene: .; V gene: TRBV7-9; J gene: TRBJ1-3; clone size: .; CDR3 DNA: TGTGCCAGCAGCTTAGACAATCTGGGGCCCTCTAGCTCTGGAAACACCATATATTTT; CDR3 protein: CASSLDNLGPSSSGNTIYF
D gene: .; V gene: TRBV20-1; J gene: TRBJ2-1; clone size: .; CDR3 DNA: TGCAGTGCTAGTGAGACTTTCAATGAGCAGTTCTTC; CDR3 protein: CSASETFNEQFF
D gene: TRBD1; V gene: TRBV4-1; J gene: TRBJ1-6; clone size: few; CDR3 DNA: TGCGCCAGCAGCCAAGGGGACAGGGGCCCTCGGGGGTCACCCCTCCACTTT; CDR3 protein: CASSQGDRGPRGSPLHF
D gene: .; V gene: TRBV9; J gene: TRBJ2-1; clone size: .; CDR3 DNA: TGTGCCAGCAGCGTATACTCTAAGGGGGGGCAGTTCTTC; CDR3 protein: CASSVYSKGGQFF
D gene: TRBD2; V gene: TRBV24-1; J gene: TRBJ2-4; clone size: few; CDR3 DNA: TGTGCCACCAGTAAGCGGGACTGGGAAAAAAACATTCAGTACTTC; CDR3 protein: CATSKRDWEKNIQYF
D gene: .; V gene: TRBV11-2; J gene: TRBJ1-2; clone size: .; CDR3 DNA: TGTGCCGGCAAGAAGGGGAGTAACTATGGCTACACCTTC; CDR3 protein: CAGKKGSNYGYTF
D gene: TRBD2; V gene: TRBV18; J gene: TRBJ2-7; clone size: .; CDR3 DNA: TGTGCCAGCCTACTCGGGGGAGGACTAGCGGGGACCTTCGAGCAGTACTTC; CDR3 protein: CASLLGGGLAGTFEQYF
D gene: .; V gene: TRBV10-3; J gene: TRBJ1-4; clone size: .; CDR3 DNA: TGTGCCATCAGCCGGGACCCTAATGAAAAACTGTTTTTT; CDR3 protein: CAISRDPNEKLFF
D gene: .; V gene: TRBV28; J gene: TRBJ1-6; clone size: .; CDR3 DNA: TGTGCCAGCAGTATTTTCCCAGCAGGGGATGGTTCACCCCTCCACTTT; CDR3 protein: CASSIFPAGDGSPLHF
D gene: .; V gene: TRBV2; J gene: TRBJ2-5; clone size: few; CDR3 DNA: TGTGCCAGCAGTGCCGAGGGTCAACAAGAGACCCAGTACTTC; CDR3 protein: CASSAEGQQETQYF
D gene: .; V gene: TRBV3-1; J gene: TRBJ2-1; clone size: few; CDR3 DNA: TGTGCCAGCAGCCAAGTGATGAGGATGGGCCTCTCCTACAATGAGCAGTTCTTC; CDR3 protein: CASSQVMRMGLSYNEQFF
D gene: .; V gene: TRBV20-1; J gene: TRBJ2-1; clone size: .; CDR3 DNA: TGCAGTGCTAGAGATAGGGAGCGGCTTAGGGAGCAGTTCTTC; CDR3 protein: CSARDRERLREQFF
D gene: .; V gene: TRBV7-9; J gene: TRBJ2-3; clone size: few; CDR3 DNA: TGTGCCAGCAGCCCGCTCAAGAGCACAGATACGCAGTATTTT; CDR3 protein: CASSPLKSTDTQYF
D gene: .; V gene: TRBV6-2/TRBV6-3; J gene: TRBJ2-4; clone size: .; CDR3 DNA: TGTGCCAGCAACGACCCAGCCGACATTCAGTACTTC; CDR3 protein: CASNDPADIQYF
D gene: .; V gene: TRBV20-1; J gene: TRBJ1-1; clone size: few; CDR3 DNA: TGCAGTGCCGTGTCGGGGCACGTGAACACTGAAGCTTTCTTT; CDR3 protein: CSAVSGHVNTEAFF
D gene: .; V gene: TRBV12-3/TRBV12-4; J gene: TRBJ2-2; clone size: many; CDR3 DNA: TGTGCCAGCAGTTTAGTACGGAACACCGGGGAGCTGTTTTTT; CDR3 protein: CASSLVRNTGELFF
D gene: TRBD1; V gene: TRBV7-9; J gene: TRBJ2-6; clone size: once; CDR3 DNA: TGTGCCAGCAGCCCCCGGACAGGGGCCCTCTCTGGGGCCAACGTCCTGACTTTC; CDR3 protein: CASSPRTGALSGANVLTF
D gene: .; V gene: TRBV15; J gene: TRBJ2-6; clone size: few; CDR3 DNA: TGTGCCACCAGCAGAGACCACTCTGGGGCCAACGTCCTGACTTTC; CDR3 protein: CATSRDHSGANVLTF
D gene: .; V gene: TRBV4-1; J gene: TRBJ1-2; clone size: .; CDR3 DNA: TGCGCCAGCAGCCTGCGGCAAGGGGACTATGGCTACACCTTC; CDR3 protein: CASSLRQGDYGYTF
D gene: .; V gene: TRBV11-3; J gene: TRBJ2-4; clone size: .; CDR3 DNA: TGTGCCAGCAGCTTAGATGGGGTCATCAGCATTCAGTACTTC; CDR3 protein: CASSLDGVISIQYF
D gene: .; V gene: TRBV7-9; J gene: TRBJ1-1; clone size: .; CDR3 DNA: TGTGCCAGCAGCCCCCCTGGTTCGGGTGCCGGGCGAGCTTTCTTT; CDR3 protein: CASSPPGSGAGRAFF
D gene: .; V gene: TRBV4-1; J gene: TRBJ2-1; clone size: .; CDR3 DNA: TGCGCCAGCAGCCAAGCGGGGGGCACGGGTGAGCAGTTCTTC; CDR3 protein: CASSQAGGTGEQFF
D gene: .; V gene: TRBV3-1; J gene: TRBJ1-5; clone size: few; CDR3 DNA: TGTGCCAGCAGCCATAGGGCCCCGGGGCCCCAGCATTTT; CDR3 protein: CASSHRAPGPQHF
D gene: TRBD2; V gene: TRBV20-1; J gene: TRBJ2-7; clone size: .; CDR3 DNA: TGCAGTGCTAGGACGGGCGGGGGATCCTACGAGCAGTACTTC; CDR3 protein: CSARTGGGSYEQYF
D gene: TRBD2; V gene: TRBV9; J gene: TRBJ2-1; clone size: .; CDR3 DNA: TGTGCCAGCAGCGCTCGGGGGGGCCCTGGCAATGAGCAGTTCTTC; CDR3 protein: CASSARGGPGNEQFF
D gene: .; V gene: TRBV28; J gene: TRBJ2-1; clone size: .; CDR3 DNA: TGTGCCAGCAGTTTGGGGGACCCCTACAATGAGCAGTTCTTC; CDR3 protein: CASSLGDPYNEQFF
D gene: .; V gene: TRBV5-1; J gene: TRBJ1-6; clone size: many; CDR3 DNA: TGCGCCAGCCAAGGACCGAATAATTCACCCCTCCACTTT; CDR3 protein: CASQGPNNSPLHF
D gene: .; V gene: TRBV7-9; J gene: TRBJ1-2; clone size: few; CDR3 DNA: TGTGCCAGCAGCGAGGACAGCTATGGCTACACCTTC; CDR3 protein: CASSEDSYGYTF
D gene: .; V gene: TRBV2; J gene: TRBJ2-7; clone size: .; CDR3 DNA: TGTGCCAGCAGTGAGGCGGGTGGCGAGCAGTACTTC; CDR3 protein: CASSEAGGEQYF
D gene: TRBD1; V gene: TRBV18; J gene: TRBJ1-5; clone size: .; CDR3 DNA: TGTGCCAGCTCATCTGGACAGGGGGCTGGTCAGCCCCAGCATTTT; CDR3 protein: CASSSGQGAGQPQHF
D gene: .; V gene: TRBV29-1; J gene: TRBJ2-5; clone size: .; CDR3 DNA: TGCAGCGTTGAAGTAGCCCACCCAGGAGAGACCCAGTACTTC; CDR3 protein: CSVEVAHPGETQYF
D gene: .; V gene: TRBV10-2; J gene: TRBJ2-2; clone size: .; CDR3 DNA: TGCGCCAGCAGTGAGTCGGGGGCTTTCGCCGGGGAGCTGTTTTTT; CDR3 protein: CASSESGAFAGELFF
D gene: TRBD1; V gene: TRBV3-1; J gene: TRBJ1-2; clone size: few; CDR3 DNA: TGTGCCAGCAGTCGAGAGGACGGGACAGGTGACCTCTATGGCTACACCTTC; CDR3 protein: CASSREDGTGDLYGYTF
D gene: .; V gene: TRBV9; J gene: TRBJ2-6; clone size: .; CDR3 DNA: TGTGCCAGCAGCAAGCGGATTTCTGGGGCCAACGTCCTGACTTTC; CDR3 protein: CASSKRISGANVLTF
D gene: .; V gene: TRBV4-3; J gene: TRBJ2-5; clone size: .; CDR3 DNA: TGCGCCAGCAGCCAGGAACCCCAGTACTTC; CDR3 protein: CASSQEPQYF
D gene: TRBD1; V gene: TRBV6-1; J gene: TRBJ1-2; clone size: few; CDR3 DNA: TGTGCCAGCAGTCCCGACAGGGGACGGGGGGTAACCTATGGCTACACCTTC; CDR3 protein: CASSPDRGRGVTYGYTF
D gene: .; V gene: TRBV4-1; J gene: TRBJ2-1; clone size: few; CDR3 DNA: TGCGCCAGCAGCCACGATCCTCGACTAGACTTCAGGCATGAGCAGTTCTTC; CDR3 protein: CASSHDPRLDFRHEQFF